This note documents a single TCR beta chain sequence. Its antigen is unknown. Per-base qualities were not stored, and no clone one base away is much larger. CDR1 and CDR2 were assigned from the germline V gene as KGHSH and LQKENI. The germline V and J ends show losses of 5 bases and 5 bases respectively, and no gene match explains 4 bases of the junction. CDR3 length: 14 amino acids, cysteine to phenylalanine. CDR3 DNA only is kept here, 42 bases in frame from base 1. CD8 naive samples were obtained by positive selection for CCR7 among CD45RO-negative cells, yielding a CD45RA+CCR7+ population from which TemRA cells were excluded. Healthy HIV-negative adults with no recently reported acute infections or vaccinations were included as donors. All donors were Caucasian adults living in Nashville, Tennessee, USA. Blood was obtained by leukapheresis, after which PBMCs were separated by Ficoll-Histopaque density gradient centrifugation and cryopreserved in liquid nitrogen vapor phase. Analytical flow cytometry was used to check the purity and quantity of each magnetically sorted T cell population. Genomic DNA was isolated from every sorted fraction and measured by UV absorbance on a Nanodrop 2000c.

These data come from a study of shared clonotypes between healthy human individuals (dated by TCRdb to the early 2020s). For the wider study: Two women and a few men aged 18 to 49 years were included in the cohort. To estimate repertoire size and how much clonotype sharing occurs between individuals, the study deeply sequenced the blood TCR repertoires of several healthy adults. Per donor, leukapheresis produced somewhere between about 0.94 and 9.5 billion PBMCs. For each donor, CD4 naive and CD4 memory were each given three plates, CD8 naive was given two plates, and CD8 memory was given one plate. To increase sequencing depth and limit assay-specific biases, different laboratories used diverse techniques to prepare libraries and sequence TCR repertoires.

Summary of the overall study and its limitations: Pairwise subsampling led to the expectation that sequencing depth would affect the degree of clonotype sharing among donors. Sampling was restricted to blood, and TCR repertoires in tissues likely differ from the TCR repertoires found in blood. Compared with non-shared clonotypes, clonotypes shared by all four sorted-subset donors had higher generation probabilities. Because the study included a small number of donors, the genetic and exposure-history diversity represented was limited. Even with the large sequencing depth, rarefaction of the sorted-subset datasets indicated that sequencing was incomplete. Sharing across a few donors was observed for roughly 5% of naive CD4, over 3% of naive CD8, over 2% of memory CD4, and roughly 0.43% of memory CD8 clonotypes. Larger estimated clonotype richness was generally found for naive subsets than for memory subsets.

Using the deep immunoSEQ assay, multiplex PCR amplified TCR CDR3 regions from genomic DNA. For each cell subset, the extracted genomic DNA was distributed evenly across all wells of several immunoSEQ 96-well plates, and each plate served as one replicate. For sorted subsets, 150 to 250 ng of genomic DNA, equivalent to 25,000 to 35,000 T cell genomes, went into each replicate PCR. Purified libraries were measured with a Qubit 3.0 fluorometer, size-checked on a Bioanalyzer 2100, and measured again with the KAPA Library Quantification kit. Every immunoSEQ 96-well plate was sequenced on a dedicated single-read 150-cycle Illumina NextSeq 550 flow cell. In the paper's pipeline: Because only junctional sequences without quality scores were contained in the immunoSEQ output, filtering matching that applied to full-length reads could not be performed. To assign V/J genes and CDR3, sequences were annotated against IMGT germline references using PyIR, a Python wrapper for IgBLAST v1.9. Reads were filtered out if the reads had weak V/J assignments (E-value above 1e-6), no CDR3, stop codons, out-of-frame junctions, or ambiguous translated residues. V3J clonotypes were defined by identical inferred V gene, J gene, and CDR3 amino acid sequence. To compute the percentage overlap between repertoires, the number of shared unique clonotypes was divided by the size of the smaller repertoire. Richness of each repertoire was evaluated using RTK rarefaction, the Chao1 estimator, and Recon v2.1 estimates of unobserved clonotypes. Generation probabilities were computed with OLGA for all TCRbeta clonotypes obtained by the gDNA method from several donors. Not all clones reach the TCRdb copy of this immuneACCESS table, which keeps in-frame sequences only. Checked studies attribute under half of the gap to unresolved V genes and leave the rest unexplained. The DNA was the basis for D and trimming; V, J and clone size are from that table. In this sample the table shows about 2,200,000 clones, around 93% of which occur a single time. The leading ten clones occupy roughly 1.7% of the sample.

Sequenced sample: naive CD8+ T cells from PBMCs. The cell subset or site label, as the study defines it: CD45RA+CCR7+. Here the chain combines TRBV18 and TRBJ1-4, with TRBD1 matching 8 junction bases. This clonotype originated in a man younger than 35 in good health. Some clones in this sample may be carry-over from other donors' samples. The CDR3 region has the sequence CASSSDRGNEKLFF. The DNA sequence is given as TGTGCCAGCTCATCAGACAGGGGAAATGAAAAACTGTTTTTT.